The sequence of this T cell receptor beta chain was determined in a study of T cell clonality in common variable immunodeficiency (dated by TCRdb to 2014 to 2015). This clone came up many times. It lacks a known antigen. With the read ending 3 residues before the CDR3 end, the germline J gene is used to fill in that end. Study-level results and caveats: Fewer TCRbeta clones were shared among CVID subjects than among healthy controls (p < 0.0001). Patient heterogeneity within the CVID cohort put limits on correlating repertoire features with clinical complications. TCRbeta clonality was higher in CVID subjects than in healthy controls (t-test p = 0.018), and the increase was most characteristic of about a third of subjects. According to the authors, finding the cause of the higher clonality in CVID would require sequencing the repertoires of T cell subpopulations. Although equal DNA input was used, an average of approximately 74,000 unique sequences per sample was obtained for controls, compared with some 30,000 for CVID samples. CVID TCRbeta sequences were reported to have fewer deletions and N-nucleotide insertions and to lack highly modified clones with 13 or more V deletions.

For sequencing input, CVID and control samples contributed equivalent amounts of genomic DNA. For every sample, a 60 bp segment covering the rearranged TCRbeta CDR3 region was amplified and then sequenced. TCRbeta amplification used the immunoSEQ assay, a bias-corrected multiplex PCR with high-throughput sequencing. The authors processed their data as follows. Every unique nucleotide sequence counted as a clone and was annotated with V, D and J genes, copy number and frequency. Sequences were labeled productive if in frame, and non-productive if out of frame or containing stop codons. As previously described, clonality was computed from Shannon's entropy. The predicted amino acid sequences of productive clones were used to derive the mean CDR3 Kyte-Doolittle hydropathy. The R hclust function was used to hierarchically cluster scaled V gene usage with Manhattan distance and complete linkage. Sharing of clones by CDR3 amino acid sequence was evaluated through resampling of 12 repertoires per group over 100 rounds. The repertoires were screened for approximately 72 published EBV-specific TCRbeta sequences and 200 to 250 published CMV-specific TCRbeta sequences. A couple of CVID samples yielding fewer than 10,000 sequences were excluded from analysis, leaving under 50 CVID repertoires. Sourced from immuneACCESS, this table was stored by TCRdb with only in-frame sequences that have V and J called. A share of the clones is absent; for the studies checked, an unresolved V gene accounts for under half, and the remainder has no known explanation. D and trimming come from the DNA, and the V and J calls and clone size come from that table. The table for this sample lists fewer than 55,000 clones, none of them counted only once. Jointly, the top ten make up about 2% of the sample.

Both CVID patients and healthy controls were predominantly of Caucasian heritage. Heparinized peripheral whole blood samples of about 5 to 8.5 ml were collected from each donor. Genomic DNA from adults with common variable immune deficiency (CVID) and from healthy adult controls was used to sequence TCRbeta CDR3 repertoires. The control group was made up of some 22 healthy adult volunteers (around 10 male and around 12 female) whose ages ranged from about 23 to 66 years, with a mean age of approximately 32. Diluted blood was subjected to density centrifugation over Hypaque 1077 or Ficoll-Paque for isolation of peripheral blood mononuclear cells. Genomic DNA was obtained from unsorted mononuclear cells using either Qiagen column purification or a centrifugation-based method. The germline V gene (reference sequence) gives CDR1 as GTSNPN and CDR2 as SVGIG. From cysteine to phenylalanine, the CDR3 is 14 amino acids long. Part of the CDR3 DNA is given, 33 bases translated from base 1. V sheds 2 bases and J sheds 8 bases, leaving 16 bases between their ends.

This chain is built from TRBV30 and TRBJ1-3; TRBD1 might be the D gene, on 5 matching bases. The sample taken for sequencing was peripheral blood mononuclear cells. The clonotype was recovered from a person between 18 and 70 years old in good health. The CDR3 DNA, read in part, is TGTGCCTGGAGTTTGCGGAACCCGGGGGACACC. It is translated as CAWSLRNPGDT. The whole CDR3 protein reads CAWSLRNPGDTIYF.